This TCR beta chain originates from a study of cytomegalovirus exposure and HLA in healthy donors. A note on this clone: Antigen: not known. Other DNA sequences from this sample encode an identical CDR3 as well.

Overall study findings and caveats: A link between a missense DCLRE1C variant and TCR beta V- and J-gene trimming emerged from a later analysis. On later analysis, the bulk of CMV-associated TCR beta chains appeared to be HLA-restricted.

Amplification used 60 Vbeta primers and 13 Jbeta primers. How the authors handled the data: Unique TCR beta chains numbered roughly 84 million in a later analysis, with about 9.9 million shared. Libraries were prepared by immunoSEQ multiplex PCR; TCRdb keeps only in-frame clonotypes and omits some of them. That table is the source of V, J and clone size, and D and trimming were worked out from the DNA. The table has 100,000 to 150,000 clones, around three quarters seen once. The clonotype originates from a woman aged 50 to 60 in good health and CMV-seronegative. The sequencing sample was made of PBMCs.

Written as DNA, the CDR3 is TGTGCCAGCAGTTACTCTCGGGGGACCGGGGAGCTGTTTTTT. Residues: CASSYSRGTGELFF. The V call is TRBV6-5, the J call TRBJ2-2, with D possibly TRBD2 on 6 matching bases. V was cut by 0 bases and J by 5 bases, with 7 bases left in between. CDR1 and CDR2 (germline): MNHEY, SVGAGI. CDR3 length equals 14 residues.